The T cell receptor beta chain described here comes from a study of cytomegalovirus exposure and HLA in healthy donors. Study information: The same platform as the roughly 670 first-cohort repertoires was used for the 95 to 150 validation repertoires, a later analysis reported.

Among the 120 subjects of the validation cohort, separate from the roughly 730-subject first cohort, were the donors. Study outcomes and limitations: The study labeled around 160 TCR beta chains cytomegalovirus-associated.

The CDR3 is 13 amino acids. Germline CDR1 reads SGHVS; CDR2 reads FQNEAQ. The V end was cut by 8 bases, the J end by 3 bases, with 13 bases between. Data came from immunoSEQ multiplex PCR; TCRdb stores just in-frame clones and leaves some out. Here the sample spans about 82,000 clones, just under 95% being singletons. This clone was seen once. Its antigen is as yet unknown. Sequencing was done on a sample of PBMCs. This TCR derives from a man aged 18 to 30 in good health and CMV-seronegative. The rearrangement joins TRBV7-8 to TRBJ1-2; D gene unclear. In DNA, the CDR3 is TGTGCCAGCGAGGCCCCACGGGACTATGGCTACACCTTC. Amino acids: CASEAPRDYGYTF.